The TCR beta chain described here comes from a study of graft-versus-host responses after intestinal transplantation (dated by TCRdb to the early 2020s). Background for the entire study: Multivisceral, liver-intestinal, or isolated intestinal transplants were received by the recipients. Donor T cell macrochimerism was defined as a peak of at least 4% donor T cells among recipient peripheral blood mononuclear cells. The cohort enrolled about 23 intestinal transplant recipients, one of whom was a retransplant, and 3 patients without pretransplant specimens were excluded. Samples from a few later patients were sequenced in-house on an Illumina MiSeq with MiXCR processing rather than by the commercial service. Alloreactive clones were identified by sequencing pre-transplant mixed lymphocyte reaction products and comparing these products with unstimulated pre-transplant donor and recipient T cells. After intestinal transplantation, graft-versus-host and host-versus-graft alloreactive T cell clones in the graft, circulation and bone marrow were tracked using bulk TCR-beta CDR3 sequencing. Every recipient was given anti-thymocyte globulin induction, then maintenance tacrolimus and steroids for around three years. Summary of the overall study and its limitations: The relatively low number and heterogeneity of intestinal transplant patients limited the conclusions. GvH clones turned up in recipient bone marrow, with some appearing earlier in ileal mucosa or blood, a pattern consistent with an intestinal mucosal origin. Early after transplant, peak levels of circulating GvH clones were found to be associated with declines in HvG clones. In the allografts of patients with donor T cell macrochimerism, GvH to HvG T cell clonal ratios were high.

In the first month after transplant, blood samples were collected up to 4 times, and after that at least monthly when available. The CDR3 runs 14 amino acids, cysteine and phenylalanine included. Only the CDR3 portion is preserved as DNA: 42 bases, with reading frame beginning at the first base. V is shortened by 8 bases, J by 9 bases, and the region joining them spans 20 bases. CDR1 and CDR2 were assigned from the germline V gene as MNHEY and SVGAGI. Preparation of the library involved the immunoSEQ multiplex PCR assay. For most patients, high-throughput TCR-beta CDR3 sequencing of genomic DNA was performed by Adaptive Biotechnologies. In the paper's pipeline: Adaptive's ImmunoSEQ software was the source of the TCR sequencing data for over 15 patients, while three other patients were processed with MiXCR and VDJtools. Because the origin of CDR3 nucleotide sequences shared between donor and recipient could not be assigned, those sequences were removed. Alloreactive clones required at least 2-fold expansion over unstimulated cells and minimum CFSE-low frequency of 0.002% (template counts) or 0.001% (read counts). A clone was considered mappable if detected in the sequenced pre-transplant spleen, lymph node, or MLR CFSE-low populations of the donor or recipient. Cumulative frequency of alloreactive clones was calculated as a percentage of all sequences weighted by copy number. In its TCRdb copy, this immuneACCESS table keeps in-frame sequences only and misses some clones. Where compared with another copy, unresolved V genes explain less than half of these, and the others have no known cause. Clone size and the V and J calls come from that table; the DNA yielded D and trimming. The sample yields about 54,000 clones; roughly nine tenths were counted once. The ten largest account for roughly 6% of the sample.

As for this clone: The specificity of this receptor is unknown. It has no much larger one-base neighbor in the sample; base qualities were not kept.

The source material was PBMCs, sampled 662 days after intestinal transplant. The chain is encoded by TRBV6-5 joined to TRBJ2-1; the D call could be TRBD1 or TRBD2, with each sharing 5 bases. The receptor comes from a human patient who received an intestinal transplant, so some T cells may come from the graft donor. CDR3 reads: CASERRGGFGEQFF. DNA sequence: TGTGCCAGCGAGAGGCGTGGGGGTTTCGGTGAGCAGTTCTTC.